This T cell receptor (beta chain) was found in a study of tumor-infiltrating lymphocytes in glioblastoma multiforme. General study findings and limits: RNA-based TCR sequencing may distort clone frequencies, since cells carry unequal TCR transcript numbers. The TCR and somatic mutation analysis included just one glioblastoma patient.

Germline values: CDR1 PRHDT, CDR2 FYEKMQ (reference sequence). This CDR3 is built from 14 residues. V was shortened by 3 bases and J by 4 bases, with 12 bases between the two germline ends. Three nested ARM-PCR rounds with V-beta and C-beta primers built TCRB libraries. TCRB-specific cDNA synthesis used 0.4 to 0.55 ug of total RNA. No unique molecular identifiers were described for these TCRB libraries. MiXCR, run by TCRdb on the multiplex PCR reads, gives a single entry per CDR3 protein. The sample has about 13,000 distinct CDR3 sequences, about 66% seen once; the top ten hold 25% to 35%. A word on this clonotype: Its antigen is unidentified.

The receptor comes from a male donor with glioblastoma. The rearrangement joins TRBV13 to TRBJ1-1; a weak D match, TRBD1 (5 bases). Sequenced: brain tumor tissue. The DNA of the CDR3 is TGTGCCAGCAGCTTTGGTAGGGGTCGCACTGAAGCTTTCTTT. Translated, it gives CASSFGRGRTEAFF. Supplemented by reference TRBV13 and TRBJ1-1, the full variable domain reads AAGVIQSPRHLIKEKRETATLKCYPIPRHDTVYWYQQGPGQDPQFLISFYEKMQSDKGSIPDRFSAQQFSDYHSELNMSSLELGDSALYFCASSFGRGRTEAFFGQGTRLTVV.